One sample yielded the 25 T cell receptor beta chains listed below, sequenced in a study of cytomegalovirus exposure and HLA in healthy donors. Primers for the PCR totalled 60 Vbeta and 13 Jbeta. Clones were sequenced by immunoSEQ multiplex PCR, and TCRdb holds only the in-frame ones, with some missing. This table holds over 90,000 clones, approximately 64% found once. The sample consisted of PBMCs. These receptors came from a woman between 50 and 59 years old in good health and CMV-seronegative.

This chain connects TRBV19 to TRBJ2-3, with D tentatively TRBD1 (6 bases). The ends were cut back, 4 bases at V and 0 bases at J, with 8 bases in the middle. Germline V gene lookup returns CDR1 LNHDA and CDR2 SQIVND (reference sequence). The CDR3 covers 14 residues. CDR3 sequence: CASSRGQSTDTQYF. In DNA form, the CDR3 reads TGTGCCAGTAGTAGGGGACAAAGCACAGATACGCAGTATTTT.

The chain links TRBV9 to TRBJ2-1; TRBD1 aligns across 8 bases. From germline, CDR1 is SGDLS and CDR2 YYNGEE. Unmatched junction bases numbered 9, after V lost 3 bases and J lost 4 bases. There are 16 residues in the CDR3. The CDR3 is CASSDPGQGAYNEQFF. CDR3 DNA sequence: TGTGCCAGCAGCGACCCCGGACAGGGAGCTTACAATGAGCAGTTCTTC.

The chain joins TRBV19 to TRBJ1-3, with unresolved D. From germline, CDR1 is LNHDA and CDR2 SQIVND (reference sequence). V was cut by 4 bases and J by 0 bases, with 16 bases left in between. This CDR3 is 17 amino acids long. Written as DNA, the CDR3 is TGTGCCAGTAGTACGACTATTCTGGCCGCCTCTGGAAACACCATATATTTT. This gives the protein CASSTTILAASGNTIYF.

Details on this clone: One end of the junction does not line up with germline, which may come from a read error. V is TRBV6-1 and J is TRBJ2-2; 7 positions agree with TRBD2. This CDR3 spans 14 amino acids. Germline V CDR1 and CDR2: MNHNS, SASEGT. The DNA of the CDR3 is TGTGCCAGCAGTGAAGCCGACGGTCGGGGGGTGCTGTTTTTT. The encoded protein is CASSEADGRGVLFF.

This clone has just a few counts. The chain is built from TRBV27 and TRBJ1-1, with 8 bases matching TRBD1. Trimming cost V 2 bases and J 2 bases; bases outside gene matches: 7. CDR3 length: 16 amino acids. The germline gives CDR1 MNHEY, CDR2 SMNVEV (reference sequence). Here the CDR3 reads CASSLRTGSPNTEAFF. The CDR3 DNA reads TGTGCCAGCAGTTTAAGGACAGGGTCCCCCAACACTGAAGCTTTCTTT.

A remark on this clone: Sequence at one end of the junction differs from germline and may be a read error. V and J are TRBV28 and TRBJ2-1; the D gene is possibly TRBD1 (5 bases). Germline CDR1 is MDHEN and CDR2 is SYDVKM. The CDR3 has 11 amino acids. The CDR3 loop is CASSLSGPKVF. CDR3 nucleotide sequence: TGTGCCAGCAGTTTATCAGGGCCCAAGGTCTTC.

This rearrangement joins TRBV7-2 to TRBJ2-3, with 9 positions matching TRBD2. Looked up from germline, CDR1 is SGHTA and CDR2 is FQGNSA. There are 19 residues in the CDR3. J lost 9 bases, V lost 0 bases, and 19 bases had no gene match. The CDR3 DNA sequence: TGTGCCAGCAGCTTAGCGCCGGAATCCTTAGCGGGAGCCCCAAGGACGCAGTATTTT. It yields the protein CASSLAPESLAGAPRTQYF.

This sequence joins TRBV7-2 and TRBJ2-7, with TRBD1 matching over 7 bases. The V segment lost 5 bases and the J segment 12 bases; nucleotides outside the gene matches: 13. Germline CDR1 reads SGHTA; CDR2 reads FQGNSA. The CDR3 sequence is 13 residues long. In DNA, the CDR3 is TGTGCCAGCAGCCAAGAGACAGGGAGAGGGAGGTACTTC. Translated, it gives CASSQETGRGRYF.

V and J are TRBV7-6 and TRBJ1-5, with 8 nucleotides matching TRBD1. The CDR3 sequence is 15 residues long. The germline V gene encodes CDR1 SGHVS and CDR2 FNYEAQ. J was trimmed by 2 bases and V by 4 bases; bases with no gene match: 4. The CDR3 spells CASSSGTGGNQPQHF. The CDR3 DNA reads TGTGCCAGCAGCTCCGGGACAGGCGGCAATCAGCCCCAGCATTTT.

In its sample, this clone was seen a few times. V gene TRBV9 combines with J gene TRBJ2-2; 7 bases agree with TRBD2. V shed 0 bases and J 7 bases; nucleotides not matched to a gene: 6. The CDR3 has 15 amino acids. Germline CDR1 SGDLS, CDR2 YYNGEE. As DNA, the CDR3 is TGTGCCAGCAGCGTAGCTCTACCGGGGGGCGGGGAGCTGTTTTTT. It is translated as CASSVALPGGGELFF.

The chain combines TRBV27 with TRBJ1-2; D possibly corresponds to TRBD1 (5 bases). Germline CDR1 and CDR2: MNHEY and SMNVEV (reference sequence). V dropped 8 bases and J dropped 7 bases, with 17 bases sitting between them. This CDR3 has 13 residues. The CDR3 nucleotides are TGTGCCAGCCAAGACGGGACTTCGGGTGGCTACACCTTC. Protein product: CASQDGTSGGYTF.

The CDR3 nucleotides are TGCGCCAGCAGCTTGATTTTCGGACTAGCGGGGATTAGCACAGATACGCAGTATTTT. Translation: CASSLIFGLAGISTDTQYF. The gene calls are TRBV5-1 and TRBJ2-3; 12 positions agree with TRBD2. CDR3 length: 19 amino acids. The junction had 9 bases not matched to a gene; V was cut back by 1 base and J by 0 bases. Germline CDR1 is SGHRS and CDR2 is YFSETQ.

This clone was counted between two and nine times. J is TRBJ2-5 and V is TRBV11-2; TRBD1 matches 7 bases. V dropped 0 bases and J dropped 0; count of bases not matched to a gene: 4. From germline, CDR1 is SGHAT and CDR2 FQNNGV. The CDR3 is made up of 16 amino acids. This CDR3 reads CASSLDWTGHQETQYF. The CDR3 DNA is TGTGCCAGCAGCTTAGACTGGACAGGCCACCAAGAGACCCAGTACTTC.

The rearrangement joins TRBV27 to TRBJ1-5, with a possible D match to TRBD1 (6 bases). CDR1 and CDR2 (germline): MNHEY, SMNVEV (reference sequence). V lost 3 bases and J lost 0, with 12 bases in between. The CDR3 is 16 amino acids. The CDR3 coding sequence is TGTGCCAGCAGTTTCACAGGGTCATATAGCAATCAGCCCCAGCATTTT. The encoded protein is CASSFTGSYSNQPQHF.

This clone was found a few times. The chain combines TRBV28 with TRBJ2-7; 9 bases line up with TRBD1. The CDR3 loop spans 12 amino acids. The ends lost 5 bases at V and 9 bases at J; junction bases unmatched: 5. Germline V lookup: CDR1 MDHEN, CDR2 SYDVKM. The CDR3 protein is CASSKGQGGQYF. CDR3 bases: TGTGCCAGCAGTAAGGGACAGGGAGGGCAGTACTTC.

The CDR3 spells CASSLQGLAGDETQYF. The CDR3 DNA sequence: TGCGCCAGCAGCTTGCAGGGACTAGCGGGAGATGAGACCCAGTACTTC. The chain employs TRBV5-1 and TRBJ2-5; 14 bases agree with TRBD2. J lost 5 bases, V lost 1 base, and 4 bases had no gene match. Germline CDR1 is SGHRS and CDR2 is YFSETQ. The CDR3 consists of 16 residues.

CDR3 bases: TGTGCCAGCAGTGTCGGTGAAGGGGCGGGAGAAAAACTGTTTTTT. It is translated as CASSVGEGAGEKLFF. V and J are TRBV2 and TRBJ1-4; the D gene is possibly TRBD1 (5 bases). This CDR3 has 15 residues. V lost 4 bases and J lost 8, with 17 bases in between. CDR1 is SNHLY and CDR2 is FYNNEI in the germline V gene.

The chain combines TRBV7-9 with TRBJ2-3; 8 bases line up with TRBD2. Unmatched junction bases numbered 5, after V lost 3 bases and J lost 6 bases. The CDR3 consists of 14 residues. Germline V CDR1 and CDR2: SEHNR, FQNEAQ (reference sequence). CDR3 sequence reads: CASSFFGGVDTQYF. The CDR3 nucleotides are TGTGCCAGCAGCTTCTTCGGGGGGGTGGATACGCAGTATTTT.

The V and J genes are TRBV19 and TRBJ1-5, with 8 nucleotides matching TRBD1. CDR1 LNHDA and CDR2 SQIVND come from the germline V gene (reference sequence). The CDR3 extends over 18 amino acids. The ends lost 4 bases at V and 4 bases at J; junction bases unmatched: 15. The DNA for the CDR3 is TGTGCCAGTAGTACGTTGTGGGGGACAGGCGTTGAAAATCAGCCCCAGCATTTT. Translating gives CASSTLWGTGVENQPQHF.

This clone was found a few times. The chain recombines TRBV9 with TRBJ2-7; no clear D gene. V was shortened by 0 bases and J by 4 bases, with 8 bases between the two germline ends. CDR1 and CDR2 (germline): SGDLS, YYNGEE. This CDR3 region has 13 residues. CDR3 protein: CASSVDETYEQYF. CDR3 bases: TGTGCCAGCAGCGTAGATGAGACATACGAGCAGTACTTC.

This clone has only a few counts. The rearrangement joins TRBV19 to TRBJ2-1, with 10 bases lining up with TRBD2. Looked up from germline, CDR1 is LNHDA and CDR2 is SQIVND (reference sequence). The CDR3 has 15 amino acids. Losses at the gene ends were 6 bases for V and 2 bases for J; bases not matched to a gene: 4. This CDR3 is CASSQSGRAYNEQFF. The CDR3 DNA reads TGTGCCAGTAGCCAGAGCGGGAGGGCCTACAATGAGCAGTTCTTC.

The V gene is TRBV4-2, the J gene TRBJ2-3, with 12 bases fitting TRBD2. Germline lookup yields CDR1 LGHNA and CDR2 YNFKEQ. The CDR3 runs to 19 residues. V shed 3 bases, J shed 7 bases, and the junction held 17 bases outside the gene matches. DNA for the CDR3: TGTGCCAGCAGCCAGACGATGCTAGCGGGGGGGTATGAACAAAATACGCAGTATTTT. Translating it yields CASSQTMLAGGYEQNTQYF.

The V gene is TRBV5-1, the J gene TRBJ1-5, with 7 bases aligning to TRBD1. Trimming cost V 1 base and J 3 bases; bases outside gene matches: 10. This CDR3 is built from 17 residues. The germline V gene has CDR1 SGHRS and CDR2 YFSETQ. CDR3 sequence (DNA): TGCGCCAGCAGCTTGCTCCCGACCGGGACAGACAATCAGCCCCAGCATTTT. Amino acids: CASSLLPTGTDNQPQHF.

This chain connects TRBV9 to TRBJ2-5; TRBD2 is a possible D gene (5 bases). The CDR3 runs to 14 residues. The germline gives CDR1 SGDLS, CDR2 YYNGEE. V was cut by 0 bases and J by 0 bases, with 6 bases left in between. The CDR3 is CASSVGGYQETQYF. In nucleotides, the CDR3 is TGTGCCAGCAGCGTAGGAGGGTACCAAGAGACCCAGTACTTC.

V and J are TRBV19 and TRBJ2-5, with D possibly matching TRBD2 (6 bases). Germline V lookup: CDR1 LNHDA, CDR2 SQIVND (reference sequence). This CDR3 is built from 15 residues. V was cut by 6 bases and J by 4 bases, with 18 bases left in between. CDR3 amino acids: CASRGMTGETETQYF. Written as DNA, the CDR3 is TGTGCCAGTAGGGGTATGACGGGAGAAACAGAGACCCAGTACTTC.